Below, one T cell receptor (beta chain) is given with its context. Its specificity is not known. At one end the junction does not follow the germline gene, possibly because of a read error. The study ran its PCR with 60 Vbeta and 13 Jbeta primers. In the original processing: Approximately 80 million unique TCR beta chains, some 9.9 million of them shared, were counted by a later analysis. TCRdb's copy holds only in-frame clones and misses some; the assay was immunoSEQ multiplex PCR. That table gives V, J and clone size, and the DNA gave D and trimming. The repertoire includes about 120,000 clones, roughly four fifths of them detected once, and roughly 1.5% sits in the top ten. The CDR3 totals 14 residues. CDR1 SGHDT and CDR2 YYEEEE come from the germline V gene. This sample stems from a study of cytomegalovirus exposure and HLA in healthy donors. Study results and limitations: Associated with cytomegalovirus, according to the listing, were some 180 TCR beta chains. Solely CMV serostatus was available to characterize immune exposure. A later analysis found most CMV-associated TCR beta chains apparently HLA-restricted.

This chain connects TRBV5-6 to TRBJ2-7; possible D gene TRBD2, 6 bases. The source is a woman younger than 30 in good health and CMV-seronegative. Sequencing was performed on PBMCs. The CDR3 loop is CASSLGVFRTTHFF. The CDR3 bases are TGTGCCAGCAGCTTGGGTGTTTTCAGGACTACTCACTTTTTC.